This T cell receptor (beta chain) comes out of a study of OX40 agonist ivuxolimab in advanced cancers. Study background: Hepatocellular carcinoma, melanoma, renal cell or head and neck cancer was diagnosed in the dose-escalation patients. A male proportion of over 70% was recorded, with mean age roughly 60 years and range about 20 to 90. Regarding the study as a whole: CD8+ T cells showed, on average, more clonal expansion than CD4+ cells. Some of the nonresponding patients also showed low levels of normalized T-cell clonal expansion.

As to this clone: Its antigen is unknown.

Libraries were prepared by immunoSEQ multiplex PCR; TCRdb keeps only in-frame clonotypes and omits some of them. The sample has about 82,000 clones; around 87% are singletons. CDR1 is SGHRS and CDR2 is YFSETQ in the germline V gene. The CDR3 runs to 17 residues. V shed 3 bases, J shed 1 base, and the junction held 5 bases outside the gene matches. This sequence joins TRBV5-1 and TRBJ2-2, with TRBD2 matching over 11 bases. The receptor was derived from an adult with an advanced solid tumor such as melanoma, head and neck, liver or kidney cancer. Source: CD4+ or CD8+ T cells sorted from blood, taken in a trial of the OX40 agonist ivuxolimab. CDR3 sequence: CASSSWTSGLNTGELFF. In DNA form, the CDR3 reads TGCGCCAGCAGCTCCTGGACTAGCGGGCTGAACACCGGGGAGCTGTTTTTT.